Detailed here is one T cell receptor beta chain. Its antigen is currently unknown. Assay used: immunoSEQ multiplex PCR; TCRdb lists only in-frame clones, some missing. The table lists 70,000 or so clones, roughly 73% of them singletons. The V and J ends lost 11 bases and 7 bases, in that order; junction bases with no gene match: 13. The CDR3 runs to 14 residues. Germline values: CDR1 SGHTA, CDR2 FQGNSA. Antigen-specific CD4+ T cells were expanded with viral peptide pools in the ViraFEST assay before sequencing. Following culture for approximately 11 days, CD4+ T cells were isolated. According to PCR results, the person was infected with SARS-CoV-2 between March and December 2020. Days 3 and 7 were when half the medium was replaced with IL-2 medium. The data belong to a study of vaccination effects on CD4 cells after COVID-19.

Material: CD4+ T cells from PBMCs cultured with HIV peptides, obtained before COVID-19 vaccination. The subset is: HIV-1 Nef peptide pool negative control/reference culture. This clonotype originated in a human donor who had a prior SARS-CoV-2 infection. The J gene is TRBJ2-1, the V gene TRBV7-2; 8 positions match TRBD2. CDR3 residues: CASSGGLFRNEQFF. The CDR3 DNA is TGTGCCTCAAGCGGGGGCCTCTTTAGGAATGAGCAGTTCTTC.